This record concerns one T cell receptor beta chain sequence. Antigen unknown. The assay was immunoSEQ multiplex PCR, and TCRdb's table has in-frame clones only and misses some. This sample has about 130,000 clones, with more than 80% found just once. This entry comes from a study of T cell responses to AZD1222 COVID-19 vaccine. Study summary: Pooling was applied to second doses at about 4 or about 12 weeks. Study findings and constraints: In all cases, repertoires were sampled only after the peak T cell response. With two AZD1222 doses given, Spike-specific TCR breadth and depth both rose. Baseline seropositives among AZD1222 recipients totaled only five to seven.

This sequence was found in an adult in good health. Sample: peripheral blood, taken on day 0 of AZD1222 vaccination.

For the CDR3, the DNA is TGTGCCAGCAGGAAGGACCGACCGAACACTGAAGCTTTCTTT. Protein: CASRKDRPNTEAFF. The chain links TRBV6-5 to TRBJ1-1; D not certain. The CDR3 spans 14 residues. V was clipped by 6 bases and J by 1 base, with 12 bases between them. Germline CDR1 MNHEY, CDR2 SVGAGI.